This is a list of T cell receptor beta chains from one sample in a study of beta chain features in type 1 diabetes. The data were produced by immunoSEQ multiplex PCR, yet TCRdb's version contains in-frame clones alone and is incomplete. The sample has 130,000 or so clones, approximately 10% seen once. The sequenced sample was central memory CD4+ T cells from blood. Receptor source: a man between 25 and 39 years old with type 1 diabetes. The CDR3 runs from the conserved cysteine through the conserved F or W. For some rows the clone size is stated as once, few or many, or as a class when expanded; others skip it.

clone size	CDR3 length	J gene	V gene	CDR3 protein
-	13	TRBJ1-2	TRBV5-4	CASSQVERNGYTF
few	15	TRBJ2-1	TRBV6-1	CASSGGEASYNEQFF
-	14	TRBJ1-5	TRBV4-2	CASSQEQGNQPQHF
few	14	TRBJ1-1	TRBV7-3	CASSLRDRNTEAFF
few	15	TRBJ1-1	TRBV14	CASSQIGQGITEAFF
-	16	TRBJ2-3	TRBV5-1	CASSLSSGGTTDTQYF
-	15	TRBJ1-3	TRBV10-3	CAISDTAPSPNTIYF
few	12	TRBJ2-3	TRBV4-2	CASSPDSLTQYF
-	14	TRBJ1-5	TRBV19	CASSAGNYNQPQHF
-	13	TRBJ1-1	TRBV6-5	CASRGQTNTEAFF
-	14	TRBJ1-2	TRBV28	CASSLLSGTYGYTF